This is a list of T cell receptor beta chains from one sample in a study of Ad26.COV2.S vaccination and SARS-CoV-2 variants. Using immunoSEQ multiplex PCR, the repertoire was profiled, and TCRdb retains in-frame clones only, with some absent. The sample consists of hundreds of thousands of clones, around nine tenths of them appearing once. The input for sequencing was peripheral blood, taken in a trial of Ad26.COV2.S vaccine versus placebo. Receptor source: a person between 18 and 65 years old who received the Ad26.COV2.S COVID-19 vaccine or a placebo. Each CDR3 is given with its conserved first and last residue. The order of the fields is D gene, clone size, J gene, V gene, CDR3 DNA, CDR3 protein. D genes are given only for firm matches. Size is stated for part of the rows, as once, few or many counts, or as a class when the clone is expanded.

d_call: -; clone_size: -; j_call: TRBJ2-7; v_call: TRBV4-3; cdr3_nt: TGCGCCAGCAGCCAAGACAGCTCCTACGAGCAGTACTTC; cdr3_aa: CASSQDSSYEQYF
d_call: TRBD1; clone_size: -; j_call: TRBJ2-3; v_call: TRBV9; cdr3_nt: TGTGCCAGCAGCGTAGGGCCTGGACAGGGTGCAGATACGCAGTATTTT; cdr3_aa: CASSVGPGQGADTQYF
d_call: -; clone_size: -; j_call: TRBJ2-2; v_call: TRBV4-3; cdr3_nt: TGCGCCAGCAGCCAAGATCTGGACCGGGAGCTGTTTTTT; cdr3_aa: CASSQDLDRELFF
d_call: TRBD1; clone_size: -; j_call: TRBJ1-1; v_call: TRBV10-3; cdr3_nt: TGTGCCATCAGTACAGGGGGCACTGAAGCTTTCTTT; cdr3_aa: CAISTGGTEAFF
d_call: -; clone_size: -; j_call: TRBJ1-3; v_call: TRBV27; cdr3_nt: TGTGCCAGCAGTCTGGACAATTACTCCACTGGAAACACCATATATTTT; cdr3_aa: CASSLDNYSTGNTIYF
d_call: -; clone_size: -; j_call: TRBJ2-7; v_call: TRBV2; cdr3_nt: TGTGCCAGCAGCCCCAACCCTCCCAGGTACGAGCAGTACTTC; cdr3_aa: CASSPNPPRYEQYF
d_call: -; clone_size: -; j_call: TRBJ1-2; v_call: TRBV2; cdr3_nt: TGTGCCAGCAGTGGTGGGGACCGCTACACCTTC; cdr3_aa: CASSGGDRYTF
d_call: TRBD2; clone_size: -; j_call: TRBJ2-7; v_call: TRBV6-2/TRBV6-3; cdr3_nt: TGTGCCAGCAGCGGACTAGCACCAGGGAGCCTTTACGAGCAGTACTTC; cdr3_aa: CASSGLAPGSLYEQYF
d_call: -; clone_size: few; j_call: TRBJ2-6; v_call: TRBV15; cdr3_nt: TGTGCCACCAGCAGTCGTTCGGGCTCTGGGGCCAACGTCCTGACTTTC; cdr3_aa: CATSSRSGSGANVLTF
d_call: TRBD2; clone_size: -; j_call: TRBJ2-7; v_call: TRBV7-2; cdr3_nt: TGTGCCAGCAGCTTCGATAGCGGGAGTGGGTACGAGCAGTACTTC; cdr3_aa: CASSFDSGSGYEQYF
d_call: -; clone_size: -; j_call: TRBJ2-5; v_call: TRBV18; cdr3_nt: TGTGCCAGCTCACCAGAGAGGACAGCAATTTACTTC; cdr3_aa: CASSPERTAIYF
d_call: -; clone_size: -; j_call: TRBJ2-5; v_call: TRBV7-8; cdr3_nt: TGTGCCAGCAGCCCTAAGGGGGTAGCGGGTTCCTGGGGAGAGACCCAGTACTTC; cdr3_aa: CASSPKGVAGSWGETQYF
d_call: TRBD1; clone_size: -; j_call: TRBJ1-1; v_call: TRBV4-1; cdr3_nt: TGCGCCAGCAGCCAAGGAGCGGGACAGGGAGGCGCGAACACTGAAGCTTTCTTT; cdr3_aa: CASSQGAGQGGANTEAFF
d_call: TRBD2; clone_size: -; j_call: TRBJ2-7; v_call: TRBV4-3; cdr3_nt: TGCGCCAGCAGCCAAAGCGCTAGCGGGCCCTACGAGCAGTACTTC; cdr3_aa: CASSQSASGPYEQYF
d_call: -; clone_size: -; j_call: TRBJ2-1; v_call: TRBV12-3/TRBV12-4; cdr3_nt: TGTGCCAGCAGCCCGGACTACAATGAGCAGTTCTTC; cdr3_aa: CASSPDYNEQFF
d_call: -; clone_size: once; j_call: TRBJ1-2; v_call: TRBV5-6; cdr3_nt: TGTGCCAGCAGCTTGGTCAACAGGGCGGACTATGGCTACACCTTC; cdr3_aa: CASSLVNRADYGYTF
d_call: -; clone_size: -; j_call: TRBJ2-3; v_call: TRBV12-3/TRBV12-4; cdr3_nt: TGTGCCAGCTGTATCAACAGACCGGAGACGCAGTATTTT; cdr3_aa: CASCINRPETQYF
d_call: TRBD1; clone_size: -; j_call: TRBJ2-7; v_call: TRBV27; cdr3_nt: TGTGCCAGCAGTTTTACCGGAAACAGGGGCGATCAGCAGTACTTC; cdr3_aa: CASSFTGNRGDQQYF
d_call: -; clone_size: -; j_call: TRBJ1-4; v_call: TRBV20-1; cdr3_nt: TGCAGTGTAAGGGGAAATGAAAAACTGTTTTTT; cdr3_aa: CSVRGNEKLFF
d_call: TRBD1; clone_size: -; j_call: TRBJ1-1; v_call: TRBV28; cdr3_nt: TGTGCCAGCAGTTTTTATACGGCAGGGGGACCAACTGAAGCTTTCTTT; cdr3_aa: CASSFYTAGGPTEAFF
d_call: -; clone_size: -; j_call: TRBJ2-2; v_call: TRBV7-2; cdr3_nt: TGTGCCAGCAGCTCGCTCAATACCGGGGAGCTGTTTTTT; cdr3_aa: CASSSLNTGELFF
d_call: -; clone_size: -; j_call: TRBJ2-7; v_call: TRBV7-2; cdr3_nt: TGTGCCAGCAGCTTAGCGCGAAAGAGACCATTCTTTCTCGAGCAGTACTTC; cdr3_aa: CASSLARKRPFFLEQYF
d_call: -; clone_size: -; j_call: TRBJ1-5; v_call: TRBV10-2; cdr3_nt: TGCGCCAGCAGTGAACTACCGGGACATTCCACCCAGCATTTT; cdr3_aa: CASSELPGHSTQHF
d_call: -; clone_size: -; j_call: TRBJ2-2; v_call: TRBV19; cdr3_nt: TGTGCCAGTAGTATCGCAGGGCAGGGGGGTACCGGGGAGCTGTTTTTT; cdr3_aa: CASSIAGQGGTGELFF